This T cell receptor (beta chain) was captured in a study of identical twins. TCRdb re-called the 5' RACE reads through MiXCR, storing one row per CDR3 protein. Of about 520,000 distinct CDR3 sequences listed, around 20% are singletons. V shed 1 base and J 13 bases; nucleotides not matched to a gene: 9. The CDR3 sequence is 13 residues long. The germline gives CDR1 DFQATT, CDR2 SNEGSKA (reference sequence). A further study also used this sample, focusing on T cells expressing NK-cell markers. That paper adds: Once again these clonotypes came out on top in the CD3+CD56-NKG2C+ fraction of several donors.

Sequencing was carried out using CD4+ T cells sorted from blood. The TCR was taken from a woman under 30 in good health. This chain links TRBV20-1 with TRBJ2-2; 7 bases are a match to TRBD1. CDR3 DNA: TGCAGTGCTAGAGTGCAAGGGGGCGGTGGGCTGTTTTTT. The encoded protein is CSARVQGGGGLFF.